What follows are 28 T cell receptor beta chains derived from one specimen sequenced in a study of blood T cell repertoires in COVID-19. Method: immunoSEQ multiplex PCR; TCRdb's copy keeps in-frame clones and lacks some. The repertoire has around 73,000 clones, approximately 84% of them found once; the top ten carry 25% to 30%. Sequenced input: peripheral blood. Every receptor here comes from a human donor in a cohort sampled during active COVID-19.

The CDR3 loop reads CASTWTGASNQPQHF. CDR3 coding DNA: TGTGCCAGTACCTGGACAGGCGCTAGCAATCAGCCCCAGCATTTT. This chain links TRBV19 with TRBJ1-5; 7 bases align to TRBD1. Germline CDR1 is LNHDA and CDR2 is SQIVND (reference sequence). The length of the CDR3 is 15 residues. Trimming at V came to 7 bases and at J to 0 bases, leaving 6 bases not matched to a gene.

V and J are TRBV11-2 and TRBJ2-1; D possibly corresponds to TRBD1 (6 bases). Germline lookup yields CDR1 SGHAT and CDR2 FQNNGV. The CDR3 runs to 15 residues. V dropped 1 base and J dropped 5 bases, with 12 bases sitting between them. CDR3 nucleotide sequence: TGTGCCAGCAGCTTAGCGGGGACAACGAACAATGAGCAGTTCTTC. It is translated as CASSLAGTTNNEQFF.

The chain combines TRBV12-5 with TRBJ1-1; a possible D gene is TRBD1 (5 bases). V lost 7 bases to trimming and J lost 6 bases, with 12 bases between them. The CDR3 is 12 amino acids. The germline V gene has CDR1 LGHNT and CDR2 FRNRAP. This chain's CDR3 is CASVRGVSEAFF. CDR3 nucleotide sequence: TGTGCTAGTGTCCGGGGGGTATCTGAAGCTTTCTTT.

The gene calls are TRBV10-3 and TRBJ1-5; D call uncertain. Germline values: CDR1 ENHRY, CDR2 SYGVKD. This CDR3 has 15 residues. The V end was cut by 4 bases, the J end by 7 bases, with 17 bases between. The CDR3: CAISGVEGAGQPQHF. The CDR3 bases are TGTGCCATCAGTGGGGTCGAGGGAGCCGGCCAGCCCCAGCATTTT.

CDR3 DNA: TGTGCCAGCACCGCGGCGGGGGGCGGGTACGAGCAGTACTTC. Translation gives CASTAAGGGYEQYF. The chain uses TRBV28 and TRBJ2-7; 8 nucleotides line up with TRBD2. The germline gives CDR1 MDHEN, CDR2 SYDVKM. CDR3 length equals 14 residues. V lost 7 bases and J lost 4; bases outside the gene matches: 9.

The chain couples TRBV3-1 (or the pseudogene TRBV3-2) to TRBJ1-1, with a tentative D call TRBD1 (5 bases). CDR1 is LGHDT, CDR2 YNNKEL, per germline (reference sequence). This CDR3 spans 14 amino acids. V gave up 4 bases and J gave up 3 bases, with 12 bases separating them. CDR3 DNA sequence: TGTGCCAGCAGCCCCCGCGGGGGGGACACTGAAGCTTTCTTT. Protein: CASSPRGGDTEAFF.

This chain joins TRBV5-8 and TRBJ1-2; TRBD1 matches 9 bases. This CDR3 has 16 residues. Germline V CDR1 and CDR2: SGHTS, YDEGEE. J was trimmed by 2 bases and V by 0 bases; bases with no gene match: 5. The CDR3 sequence is CASSLVGDRVNYGYTF. In nucleotides, the CDR3 is TGTGCCAGCAGCTTGGTCGGGGACAGGGTAAACTATGGCTACACCTTC.

The gene calls are TRBV5-1 and TRBJ2-5; no definite D call. The length of the CDR3 is 12 residues. Between the trimmed V and J ends, which lost 5 bases and 5 bases, there was a span of 10 bases. Looked up from germline, CDR1 is SGHRS and CDR2 is YFSETQ. The CDR3 region is CASRGLKETQYF. Here the CDR3 DNA reads TGCGCCAGCAGGGGCCTCAAGGAGACCCAGTACTTC.

V is TRBV7-3 and J is TRBJ2-7; tentative D call: TRBD2 (5 bases). CDR1 and CDR2 (germline): SGHTA, FQGTGA. V lost 9 bases and J 5 bases, leaving 17 bases between the germline ends. This CDR3 region has 13 residues. Written as DNA, the CDR3 is TGTGCCAGTACCTCCTGGCGTAGCGACGAGCAGTACTTC. This gives the protein CASTSWRSDEQYF.

The genes are TRBV9 and TRBJ2-2; weak D call: TRBD1 (6 bases). The ends were cut back, 1 base at V and 0 bases at J, with 13 bases in the middle. Looked up from germline, CDR1 is SGDLS and CDR2 is YYNGEE. The CDR3 extends over 17 amino acids. CDR3 amino acids: CASSVSTGQTNTGELFF. DNA of the CDR3: TGTGCCAGCAGCGTAAGCACCGGACAGACGAACACCGGGGAGCTGTTTTTT.

The V and J genes are TRBV29-1 and TRBJ2-7; D possibly corresponds to TRBD1 (5 bases). CDR1 and CDR2 from the germline V gene are SQVTM and ANQGSEA. Trimming stripped 6 bases from V and 0 bases from J, with 12 bases between. This CDR3 comprises 13 residues. Here the CDR3 DNA reads TGCAGCGTCGTGACAGCCAGCTCCTACGAGCAGTACTTC. Protein product: CSVVTASSYEQYF.

The rearrangement links TRBV27 to TRBJ2-2; tentative D call: TRBD2 (5 bases). CDR1 is MNHEY, CDR2 SMNVEV, per germline (reference sequence). The CDR3 contains 17 residues. V lost 5 bases and J lost 7, with 23 bases in between. The CDR3 reads CASSPNPGLLRLGELFF. The DNA of the CDR3 is TGTGCCAGCAGTCCTAATCCCGGACTCCTAAGACTCGGGGAGCTGTTTTTT.

The gene calls are TRBV4-2 and TRBJ1-6; the D gene is possibly TRBD1 (6 bases). Germline V gene sequence: CDR1 LGHNA, CDR2 YNFKEQ. There are 16 residues in the CDR3. The ends were cut back, 0 bases at V and 8 bases at J, with 14 bases in the middle. The CDR3 loop is CASSQDQQGLDSPLHF. The CDR3 DNA reads as TGTGCCAGCAGCCAAGATCAGCAGGGGTTGGATTCACCCCTCCACTTT.

This sequence joins TRBV10-3 and TRBJ2-5, with D possibly matching TRBD1 (5 bases). CDR3 length equals 14 residues. Germline CDR1 ENHRY, CDR2 SYGVKD. The germline V and J ends were trimmed by 2 bases and 3 bases, with 10 bases remaining between them. For the CDR3, the DNA is TGTGCCATCAGTGAGAACAGGCCCAAAGAGACCCAGTACTTC. Protein sequence: CAISENRPKETQYF.

This sequence joins TRBV7-2 and TRBJ2-5; TRBD2 is a possible D gene (6 bases). V was clipped by 4 bases and J by 4 bases, with 10 bases between them. The CDR3 is 13 residues long. The germline V gene has CDR1 SGHTA and CDR2 FQGNSA. The CDR3 is CASSSTRGETQYF. The DNA of the CDR3 is TGTGCCAGCAGCTCGACTAGGGGAGAGACCCAGTACTTC.

The chain links TRBV19 to TRBJ2-2; TRBD2 aligns across 7 bases. The germline V gene encodes CDR1 LNHDA and CDR2 SQIVND (reference sequence). This CDR3 spans 13 amino acids. Trimming at V came to 9 bases and at J to 7 bases, leaving 8 bases not matched to a gene. CDR3 DNA sequence: TGTGCCAGCGGGACTACCAGGGTCGGGGAGCTGTTTTTT. As protein: CASGTTRVGELFF.

The count of this clone is one. J is TRBJ2-7 and V is TRBV4-2; D ambiguous. The V end was cut by 3 bases, the J end by 3 bases, with 6 bases between. The CDR3 consists of 12 residues. Germline CDR1 and CDR2: LGHNA and YNFKEQ. The CDR3 DNA follows: TGTGCCAGCAGCCAGCCAGGCTACGAGCAGTACTTC. Translating it yields CASSQPGYEQYF.

The chain has TRBV6-5 and TRBJ1-2; TRBD1 agrees at 10 bases. Germline V gene sequence: CDR1 MNHEY, CDR2 SVGAGI. V shed 6 bases, J shed 0 bases, and the junction held 4 bases outside the gene matches. The CDR3 contains 15 residues. The CDR3 protein is CASRSGTGANYGYTF. The CDR3 DNA is TGTGCCAGCAGATCCGGGACAGGGGCTAACTATGGCTACACCTTC.

This chain uses TRBV2 with TRBJ2-5; D is possibly TRBD1 (5 bases). CDR1 is SNHLY and CDR2 is FYNNEI in the germline V gene. Trimming stripped 6 bases from V and 1 base from J, with 6 bases between. The CDR3 is 12 amino acids. As DNA, the CDR3 is TGTGCCAGCAGGGACACCCAAGAGACCCAGTACTTC. This translates into CASRDTQETQYF. Supplemented by reference TRBV2 and TRBJ2-5, the full variable domain reads EPEVTQTPSHQVTQMGQEVILRCVPISNHLYFYWYRQILGQKVEFLVSFYNNEISEKSEIFDDQFSVERPDGSNFTLKIRSTKLEDSAMYFCASRDTQETQYFGPGTRLLVL.

This chain connects TRBV6-5 to TRBJ1-2; 11 bases agree with TRBD1. The CDR3 loop spans 14 amino acids. V lost 6 bases and J lost 5; bases outside the gene matches: 5. The germline gives CDR1 MNHEY, CDR2 SVGAGI. The CDR3 DNA follows: TGTGCCAGCAGCCGGGGGACAGGGGGTTATGGCTACACCTTC. Translating it yields CASSRGTGGYGYTF.

This chain joins TRBV6-6 and TRBJ1-5, with D possibly TRBD1 on 5 matching bases. Germline V gene sequence: CDR1 MNHNY, CDR2 SVGAGI (reference sequence). CDR3 length: 14 amino acids. Trimming removed 6 bases from V and 0 bases from J, with 9 bases in between. In DNA form, the CDR3 reads TGTGCCAGCAGGGTGACAGTTAGCAATCAGCCCCAGCATTTT. It yields the protein CASRVTVSNQPQHF.

The V and J genes are TRBV19 and TRBJ2-2; no clear D. V shed 7 bases and J shed 0 bases, with 12 bases lying between them. There are 15 residues in the CDR3. Germline CDR1 reads LNHDA; CDR2 reads SQIVND (reference sequence). The DNA of the CDR3 is TGTGCCAGTATTTCCAGTTCCACGAACACCGGGGAGCTGTTTTTT. This translates into CASISSSTNTGELFF.

The chain recombines TRBV7-4 with TRBJ1-4; the match to TRBD1 covers 8 bases. The V gene end was trimmed by 6 bases and the J gene end by 8 bases; junction bases not matched to a gene: 14. Germline values: CDR1 SGHVT, CDR2 SQSDAQ. This CDR3 contains 16 residues. The CDR3 here is CASRLTQRQGSEKLFF. CDR3 sequence (DNA): TGTGCCAGCAGGTTAACCCAACGACAGGGGAGCGAAAAACTGTTTTTT.

This sequence joins TRBV11-2 and TRBJ2-5; 12 bases agree with TRBD2. The germline V gene encodes CDR1 SGHAT and CDR2 FQNNGV. V trimming: 5 bases; J trimming: 1 base; junction bases outside the gene matches: 5. The CDR3 contains 16 residues. Here the CDR3 reads CASSPGLAGRQETQYF. The DNA of the CDR3 is TGTGCCAGCAGCCCCGGACTAGCGGGGCGCCAAGAGACCCAGTACTTC.

Turning to this clone: Mismatch with germline at one junction end may stem from a read error. The chain combines TRBV6-1 with TRBJ1-4, with TRBD1 identical over 7 bases. The CDR3 totals 15 residues. Germline CDR1 and CDR2: MNHNS and SASEGT. The CDR3: CASREGYTGVEKLFF. CDR3 in DNA: TGTGCCAGCAGGGAAGGATACACAGGGGTTGAAAAACTGTTTTTT.

The gene calls are TRBV27 and TRBJ2-6, with D possibly TRBD1 on 6 matching bases. V lost 6 bases, J lost 0 bases, and 18 bases lay in between. CDR3 length: 18 amino acids. Germline loops: CDR1 MNHEY, CDR2 SMNVEV (reference sequence). The CDR3 region has the DNA TGTGCCAGCAGACCTACAGGGTCCCCCTACTCTGGGGCCAACGTCCTGACTTTC. Its translation: CASRPTGSPYSGANVLTF.

The V call is TRBV6-5, the J call TRBJ1-1, with D possibly TRBD1 on 5 matching bases. The germline CDR1 and CDR2 sequences are MNHEY and SVGAGI. The CDR3 is 16 residues long. The V and J ends lost 2 bases and 7 bases respectively, with 20 bases between them. The CDR3 loop is CASSYGHDSGQGEAFF. The CDR3 DNA is TGTGCCAGCAGTTACGGACATGATTCAGGGCAGGGTGAAGCTTTCTTT.

This clone was detected only a few times. The rearrangement uses TRBV2 and TRBJ1-1, with 9 nucleotides matching TRBD1. Germline lookup yields CDR1 SNHLY and CDR2 FYNNEI. J was trimmed by 4 bases and V by 5 bases; bases with no gene match: 5. The CDR3 extends over 14 amino acids. This CDR3 reads CASSLGTGITEAFF. DNA of the CDR3: TGTGCCAGCAGTCTGGGGACAGGGATCACTGAAGCTTTCTTT.